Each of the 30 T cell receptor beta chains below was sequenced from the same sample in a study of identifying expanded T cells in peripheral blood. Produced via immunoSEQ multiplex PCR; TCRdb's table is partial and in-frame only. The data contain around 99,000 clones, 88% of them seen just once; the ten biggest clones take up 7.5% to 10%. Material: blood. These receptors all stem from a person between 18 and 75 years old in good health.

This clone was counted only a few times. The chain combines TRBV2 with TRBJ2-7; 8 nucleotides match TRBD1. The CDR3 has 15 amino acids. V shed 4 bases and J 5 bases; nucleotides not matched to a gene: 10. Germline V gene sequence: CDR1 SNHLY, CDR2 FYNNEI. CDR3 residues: CASSVNRGERNEQYF. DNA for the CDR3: TGTGCCAGCAGTGTTAACAGGGGGGAACGCAACGAGCAGTACTTC.

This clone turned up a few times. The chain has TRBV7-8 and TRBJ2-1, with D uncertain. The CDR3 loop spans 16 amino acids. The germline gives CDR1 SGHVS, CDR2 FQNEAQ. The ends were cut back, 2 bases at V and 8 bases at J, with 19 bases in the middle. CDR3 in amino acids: CASSLSNRRILDEQFF. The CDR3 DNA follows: TGTGCCAGCAGCTTATCCAACCGGCGCATTCTCGATGAGCAGTTCTTC.

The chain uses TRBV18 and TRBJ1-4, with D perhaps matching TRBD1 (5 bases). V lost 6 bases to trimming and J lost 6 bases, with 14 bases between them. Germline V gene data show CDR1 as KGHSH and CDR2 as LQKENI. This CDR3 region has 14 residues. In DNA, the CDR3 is TGTGCCAGCTCGTCAGGGCTGGTTCATGAAAAACTGTTTTTT. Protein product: CASSSGLVHEKLFF.

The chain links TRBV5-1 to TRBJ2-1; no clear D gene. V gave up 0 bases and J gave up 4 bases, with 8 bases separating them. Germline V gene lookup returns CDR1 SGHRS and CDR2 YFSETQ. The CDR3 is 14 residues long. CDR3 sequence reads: CASSLGAAYNEQFF. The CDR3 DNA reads TGCGCCAGCAGCTTGGGTGCGGCTTACAATGAGCAGTTCTTC. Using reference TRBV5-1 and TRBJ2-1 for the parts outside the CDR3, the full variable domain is KAGVTQTPRYLIKTRGQQVTLSCSPISGHRSVSWYQQTPGQGLQFLFEYFSETQRNKGNFPGRFSGRQFSNSRSEMNVSTLELGDSALYLCASSLGAAYNEQFFGPGTRLTVL.

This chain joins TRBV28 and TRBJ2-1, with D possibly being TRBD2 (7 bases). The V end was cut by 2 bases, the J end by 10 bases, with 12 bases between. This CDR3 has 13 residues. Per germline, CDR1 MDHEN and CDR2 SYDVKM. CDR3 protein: CASSLRGAREQFF. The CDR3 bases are TGTGCCAGCAGTTTACGGGGGGCGCGGGAGCAGTTCTTC.

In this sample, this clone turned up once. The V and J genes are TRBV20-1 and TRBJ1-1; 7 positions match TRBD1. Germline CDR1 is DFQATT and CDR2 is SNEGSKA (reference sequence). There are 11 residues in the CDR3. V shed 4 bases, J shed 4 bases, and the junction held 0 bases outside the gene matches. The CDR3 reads CSANRGTEAFF. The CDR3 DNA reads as TGCAGTGCTAACAGGGGCACTGAAGCTTTCTTT.

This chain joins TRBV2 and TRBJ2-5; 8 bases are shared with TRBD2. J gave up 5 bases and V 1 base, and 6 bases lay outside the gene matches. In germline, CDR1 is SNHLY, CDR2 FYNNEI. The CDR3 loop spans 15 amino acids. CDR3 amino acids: CASSEVRREAETQYF. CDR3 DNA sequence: TGTGCCAGCAGTGAAGTGCGGCGGGAGGCCGAGACCCAGTACTTC. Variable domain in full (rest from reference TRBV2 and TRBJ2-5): EPEVTQTPSHQVTQMGQEVILRCVPISNHLYFYWYRQILGQKVEFLVSFYNNEISEKSEIFDDQFSVERPDGSNFTLKIRSTKLEDSAMYFCASSEVRREAETQYFGPGTRLLVL.

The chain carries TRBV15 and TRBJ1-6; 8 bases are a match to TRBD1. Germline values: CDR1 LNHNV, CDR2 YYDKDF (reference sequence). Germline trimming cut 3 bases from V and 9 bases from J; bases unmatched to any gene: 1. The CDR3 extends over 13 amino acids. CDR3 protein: CATSSDRGSPLHF. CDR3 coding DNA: TGTGCCACCAGCAGCGACAGGGGTTCACCCCTCCACTTT.

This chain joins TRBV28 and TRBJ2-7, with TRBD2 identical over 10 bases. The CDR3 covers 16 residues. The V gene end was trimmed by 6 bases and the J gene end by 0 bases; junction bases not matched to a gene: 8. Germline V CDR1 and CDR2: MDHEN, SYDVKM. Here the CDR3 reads CASSHGLAVSSYEQYF. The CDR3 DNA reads TGTGCCAGCAGCCACGGACTAGCGGTTAGCTCCTACGAGCAGTACTTC.

The CDR3 bases are TGTGCCAGCAGTAAGGACAGTCCGAGGAGCCAGTACTTC. Protein product: CASSKDSPRSQYF. J is TRBJ2-7 and V is TRBV6-5; a possible D gene is TRBD1 (6 bases). Trimming took 5 bases from V and 10 from J, leaving 18 bases between them. CDR1 and CDR2 from the germline V gene are MNHEY and SVGAGI. This CDR3 comprises 13 residues.

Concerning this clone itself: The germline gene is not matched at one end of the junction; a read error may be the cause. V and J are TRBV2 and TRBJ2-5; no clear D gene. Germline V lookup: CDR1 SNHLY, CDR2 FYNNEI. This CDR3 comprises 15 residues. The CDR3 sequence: CASSDVQVIREAQYF. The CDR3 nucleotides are TGTGCCAGCAGTGACGTGCAGGTTATAAGAGAGGCCCAGTACTTC.

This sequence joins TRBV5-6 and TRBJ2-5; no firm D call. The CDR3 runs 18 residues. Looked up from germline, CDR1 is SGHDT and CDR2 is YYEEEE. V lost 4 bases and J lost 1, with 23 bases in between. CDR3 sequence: CASSRPPSFSEFQETQYF. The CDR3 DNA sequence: TGTGCCAGCAGCCGACCCCCTTCGTTCTCAGAGTTCCAAGAGACCCAGTACTTC.

The CDR3 DNA reads TGTGCCAGCAGCAGGTGGACTAGCGGAAACACCGGGGAGCTGTTTTTT. As protein: CASSRWTSGNTGELFF. The chain recombines TRBV7-2 with TRBJ2-2, with 10 bases identical to TRBD2. V was clipped by 5 bases and J by 2 bases; unmatched bases: 5. CDR3 length: 16 amino acids. Germline V CDR1 and CDR2: SGHTA, FQGNSA.

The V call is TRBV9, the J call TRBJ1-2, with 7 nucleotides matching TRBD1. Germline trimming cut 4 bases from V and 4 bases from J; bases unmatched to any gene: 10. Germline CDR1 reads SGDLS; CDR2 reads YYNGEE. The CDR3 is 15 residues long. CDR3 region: CASSLMGQSSYGYTF. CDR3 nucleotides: TGTGCCAGCAGCCTTATGGGACAGTCGTCCTATGGCTACACCTTC.

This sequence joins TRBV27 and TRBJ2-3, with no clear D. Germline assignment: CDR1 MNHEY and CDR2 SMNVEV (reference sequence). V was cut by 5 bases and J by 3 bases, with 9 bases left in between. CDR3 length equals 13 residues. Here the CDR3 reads CASSPHLTDTQYF. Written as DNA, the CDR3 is TGTGCCAGCAGTCCCCATTTAACAGATACGCAGTATTTT.

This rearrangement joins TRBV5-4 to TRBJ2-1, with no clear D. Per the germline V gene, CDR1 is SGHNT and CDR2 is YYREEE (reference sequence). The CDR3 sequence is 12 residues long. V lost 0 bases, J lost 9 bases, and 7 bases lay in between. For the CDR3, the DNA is TGTGCCAGCAGCTTGGTAGCAGGTGAGCAGTTCTTC. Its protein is CASSLVAGEQFF.

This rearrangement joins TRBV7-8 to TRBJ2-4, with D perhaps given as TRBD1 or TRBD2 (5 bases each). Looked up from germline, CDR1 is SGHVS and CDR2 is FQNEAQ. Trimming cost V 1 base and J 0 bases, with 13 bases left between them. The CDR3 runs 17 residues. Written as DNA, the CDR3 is TGTGCCAGCAGCTTAGATCCCGGGGACCTAGCCAAAAACATTCAGTACTTC. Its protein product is CASSLDPGDLAKNIQYF.

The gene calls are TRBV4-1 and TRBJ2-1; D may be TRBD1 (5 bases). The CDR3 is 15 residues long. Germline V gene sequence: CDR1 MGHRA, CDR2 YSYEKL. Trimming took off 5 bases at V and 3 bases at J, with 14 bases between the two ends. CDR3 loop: CASSSQVQGYNEQFF. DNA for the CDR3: TGCGCCAGCAGCTCCCAAGTTCAGGGCTACAATGAGCAGTTCTTC.

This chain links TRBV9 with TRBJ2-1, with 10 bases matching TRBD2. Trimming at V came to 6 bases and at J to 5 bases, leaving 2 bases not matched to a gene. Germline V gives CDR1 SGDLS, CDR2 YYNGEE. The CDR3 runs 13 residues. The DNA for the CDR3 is TGTGCCAGCACCCTAGCGGGAGACAATGAGCAGTTCTTC. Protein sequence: CASTLAGDNEQFF.

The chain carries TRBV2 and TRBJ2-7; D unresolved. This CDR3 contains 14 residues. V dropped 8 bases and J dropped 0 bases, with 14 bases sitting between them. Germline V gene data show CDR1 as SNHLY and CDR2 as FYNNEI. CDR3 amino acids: CASRQDVISYEQYF. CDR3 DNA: TGTGCCAGCCGTCAAGACGTAATCTCCTACGAGCAGTACTTC.

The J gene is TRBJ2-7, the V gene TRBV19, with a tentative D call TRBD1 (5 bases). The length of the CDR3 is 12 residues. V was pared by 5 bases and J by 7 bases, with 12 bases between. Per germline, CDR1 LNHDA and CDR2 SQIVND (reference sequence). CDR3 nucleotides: TGTGCCAGTAGTCCCGATAGGGGTGAGCAGTACTTC. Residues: CASSPDRGEQYF.

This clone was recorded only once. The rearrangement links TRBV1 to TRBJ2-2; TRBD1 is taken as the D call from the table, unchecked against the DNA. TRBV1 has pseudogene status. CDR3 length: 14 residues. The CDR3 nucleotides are TGCACCAGCAGTCCCTCAGACATGACCGGGGAGCTGTTTTTT. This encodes CTSSPSDMTGELFF.

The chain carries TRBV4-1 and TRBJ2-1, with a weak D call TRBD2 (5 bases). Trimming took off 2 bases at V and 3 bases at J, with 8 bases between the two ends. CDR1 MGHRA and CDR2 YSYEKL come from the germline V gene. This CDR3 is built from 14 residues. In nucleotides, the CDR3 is TGCGCCAGCAGCCAACCCGGGGACTACAATGAGCAGTTCTTC. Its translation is CASSQPGDYNEQFF.

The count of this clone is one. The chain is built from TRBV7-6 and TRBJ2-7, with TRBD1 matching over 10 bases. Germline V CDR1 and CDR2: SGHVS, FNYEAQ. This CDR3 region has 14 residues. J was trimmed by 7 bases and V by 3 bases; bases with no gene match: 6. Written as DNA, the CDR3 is TGTGCCAGCAGCTTGGGGACAGGGGCTATGGAGCAGTACTTC. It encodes CASSLGTGAMEQYF.

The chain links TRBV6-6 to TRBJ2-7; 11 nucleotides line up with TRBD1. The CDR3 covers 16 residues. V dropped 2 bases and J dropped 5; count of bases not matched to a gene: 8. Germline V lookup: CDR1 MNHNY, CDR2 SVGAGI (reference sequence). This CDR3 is CASSYPRTGGGNEQYF. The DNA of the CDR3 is TGTGCCAGCAGTTACCCCCGGACAGGGGGCGGCAACGAGCAGTACTTC.

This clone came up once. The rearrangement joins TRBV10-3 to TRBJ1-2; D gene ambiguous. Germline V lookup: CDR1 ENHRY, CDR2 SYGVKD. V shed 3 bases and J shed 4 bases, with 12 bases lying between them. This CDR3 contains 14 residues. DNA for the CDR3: TGTGCCATCAGTGATCGTAGGGAAGTCTATGGCTACACCTTC. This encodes CAISDRREVYGYTF.

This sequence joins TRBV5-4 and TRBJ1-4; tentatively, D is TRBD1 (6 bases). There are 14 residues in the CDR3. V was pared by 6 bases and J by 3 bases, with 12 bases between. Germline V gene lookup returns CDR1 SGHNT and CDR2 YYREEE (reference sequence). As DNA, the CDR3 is TGTGCCAGCACATCGAACAGGGCTAATGAAAAACTGTTTTTT. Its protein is CASTSNRANEKLFF.

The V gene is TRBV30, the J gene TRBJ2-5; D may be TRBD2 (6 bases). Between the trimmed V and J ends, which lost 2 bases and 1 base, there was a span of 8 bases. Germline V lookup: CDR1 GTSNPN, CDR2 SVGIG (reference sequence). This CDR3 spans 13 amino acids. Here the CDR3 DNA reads TGTGCCTGGAGTCGCGGGGTCCAAGAGACCCAGTACTTC. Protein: CAWSRGVQETQYF.

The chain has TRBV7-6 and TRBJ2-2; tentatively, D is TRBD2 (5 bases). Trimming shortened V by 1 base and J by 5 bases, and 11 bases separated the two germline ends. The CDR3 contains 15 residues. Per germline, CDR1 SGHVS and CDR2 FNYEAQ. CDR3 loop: CASSLGSPGTGELFF. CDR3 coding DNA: TGTGCCAGCAGCTTAGGATCCCCGGGAACCGGGGAGCTGTTTTTT. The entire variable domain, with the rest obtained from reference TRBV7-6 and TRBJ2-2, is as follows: GAGVSQSPRYKVTKRGQDVALRCDPISGHVSLYWYRQALGQGPEFLTYFNYEAQQDKSGLPNDRFSAERPEGSISTLTIQRTEQRDSAMYRCASSLGSPGTGELFFGEGSRLTVL.

Here the CDR3 reads CASARGRVAGLDEQFF. CDR3 DNA: TGTGCCAGCGCCAGGGGTCGGGTAGCGGGGTTGGATGAGCAGTTCTTC. The gene calls are TRBV13 and TRBJ2-1; 8 bases are a match to TRBD2. This CDR3 comprises 16 residues. Germline-derived CDR1 and CDR2 are PRHDT and FYEKMQ (reference sequence). Losses at the gene ends were 8 bases for V and 8 bases for J; bases not matched to a gene: 17.